This TCR beta chain appears in the sequencing data of a study of blood T cell repertoires in COVID-19. Study-wide background: In each case, the material was cDNA or gDNA derived from T cells, B-cell-depleted T cells, or PBMCs.

Germline values: CDR1 SEHNR, CDR2 FQNEAQ (reference sequence). This CDR3 region has 15 residues. The V end was cut by 2 bases, the J end by 0 bases, with 8 bases between. Produced via immunoSEQ multiplex PCR; TCRdb's table is partial and in-frame only. The sample carries hundreds of thousands of clones, roughly 91% recorded once. Self-reported history from a screening survey and questionnaire set each donor's cohort. The V gene is TRBV7-9, the J gene TRBJ1-3; no clear D. The material sequenced was PBMCs or T cells enriched from blood (not recorded which). The receptor comes from a woman in her 30s who had recovered from COVID-19. The CDR3 DNA is TGTGCCAGCAGCTTATTTTCTAGCTCTGGAAACACCATATATTTT. Its protein is CASSLFSSSGNTIYF.